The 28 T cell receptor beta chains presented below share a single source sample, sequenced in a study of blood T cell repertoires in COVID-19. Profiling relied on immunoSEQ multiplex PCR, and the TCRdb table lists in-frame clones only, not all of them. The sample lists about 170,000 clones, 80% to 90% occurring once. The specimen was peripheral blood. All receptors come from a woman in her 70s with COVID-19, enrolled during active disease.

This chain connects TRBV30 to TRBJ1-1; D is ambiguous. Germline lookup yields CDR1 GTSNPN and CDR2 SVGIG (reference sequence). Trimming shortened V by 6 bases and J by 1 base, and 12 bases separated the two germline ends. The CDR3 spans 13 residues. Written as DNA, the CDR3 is TGTGCCTGCCGCCTCGAGGGGAACACTGAAGCTTTCTTT. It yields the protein CACRLEGNTEAFF.

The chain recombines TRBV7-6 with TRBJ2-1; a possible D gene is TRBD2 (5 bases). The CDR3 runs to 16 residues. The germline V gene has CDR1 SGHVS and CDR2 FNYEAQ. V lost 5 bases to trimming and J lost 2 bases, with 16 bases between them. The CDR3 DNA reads TGTGCCAGCAGCGCGACCCGGGATAACGCCTACAATGAGCAGTTCTTC. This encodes CASSATRDNAYNEQFF.

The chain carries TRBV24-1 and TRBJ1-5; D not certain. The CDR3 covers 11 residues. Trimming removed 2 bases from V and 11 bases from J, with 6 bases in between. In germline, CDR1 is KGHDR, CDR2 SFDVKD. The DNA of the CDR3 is TGTGCCACCAGTGATTCCCGGGCCCAGCATTTT. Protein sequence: CATSDSRAQHF.

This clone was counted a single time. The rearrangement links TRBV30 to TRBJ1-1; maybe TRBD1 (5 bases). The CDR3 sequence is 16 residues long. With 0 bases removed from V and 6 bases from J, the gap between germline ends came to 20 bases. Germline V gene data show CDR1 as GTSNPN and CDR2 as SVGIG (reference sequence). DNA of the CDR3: TGTGCCTGGAGTGTACCCTCCTTGGCAGGGATGTCTGAAGCTTTCTTT. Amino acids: CAWSVPSLAGMSEAFF.

The chain's CDR3 is CASSFLTGTEPYEQYF. DNA for the CDR3: TGTGCCAGCAGCTTCCTCACCGGGACAGAGCCCTACGAGCAGTACTTC. The rearrangement joins TRBV13 to TRBJ2-7; 7 bases map to TRBD1. The CDR3 loop spans 16 amino acids. Per the germline V gene, CDR1 is PRHDT and CDR2 is FYEKMQ (reference sequence). With 3 bases clipped from V and 2 bases from J, the junction kept 10 bases outside the gene matches.

CDR3 bases: TGCAGTGCTAGTCTGACTAGCGGGTGGAATGAGCAGTTCTTC. It is translated as CSASLTSGWNEQFF. The V and J genes are TRBV20-1 and TRBJ2-1, with 10 bases matching TRBD2. V lost 3 bases and J lost 7; bases outside the gene matches: 6. The CDR3 covers 14 residues. The germline V gene has CDR1 DFQATT and CDR2 SNEGSKA (reference sequence).

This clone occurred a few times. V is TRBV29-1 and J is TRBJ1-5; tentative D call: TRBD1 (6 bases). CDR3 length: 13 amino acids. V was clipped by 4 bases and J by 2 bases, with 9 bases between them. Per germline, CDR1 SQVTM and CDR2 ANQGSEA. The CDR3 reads CSVGKGGNQPQHF. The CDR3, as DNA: TGCAGCGTTGGTAAGGGGGGCAATCAGCCCCAGCATTTT.

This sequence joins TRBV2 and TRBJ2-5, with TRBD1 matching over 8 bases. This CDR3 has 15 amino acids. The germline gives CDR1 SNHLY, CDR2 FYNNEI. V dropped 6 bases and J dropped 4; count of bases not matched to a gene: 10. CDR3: CASSLRTGGGETQYF. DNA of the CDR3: TGTGCCAGCAGCCTACGCACAGGGGGAGGAGAGACCCAGTACTTC.

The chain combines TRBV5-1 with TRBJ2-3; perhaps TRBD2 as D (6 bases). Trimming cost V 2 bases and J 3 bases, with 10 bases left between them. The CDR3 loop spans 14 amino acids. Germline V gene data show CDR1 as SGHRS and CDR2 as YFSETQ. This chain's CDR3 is CASSFASATDTQYF. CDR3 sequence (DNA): TGCGCCAGCAGCTTTGCTAGCGCTACAGATACGCAGTATTTT.

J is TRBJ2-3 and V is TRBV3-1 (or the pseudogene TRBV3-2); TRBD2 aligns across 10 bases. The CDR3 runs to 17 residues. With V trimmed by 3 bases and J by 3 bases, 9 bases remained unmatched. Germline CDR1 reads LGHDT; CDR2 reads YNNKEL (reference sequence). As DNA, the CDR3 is TGTGCCAGCAGCCAGGGCGACAAACTAGCGGGGACAGATACGCAGTATTTT. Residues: CASSQGDKLAGTDTQYF.

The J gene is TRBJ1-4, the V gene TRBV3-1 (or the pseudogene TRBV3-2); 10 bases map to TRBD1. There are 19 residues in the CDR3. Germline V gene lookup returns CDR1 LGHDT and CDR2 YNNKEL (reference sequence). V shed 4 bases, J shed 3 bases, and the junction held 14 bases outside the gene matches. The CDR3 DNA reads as TGTGCCAGCAGCCCTACGCCGGGACAGGGGATTGAACCTAATGAAAAACTGTTTTTT. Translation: CASSPTPGQGIEPNEKLFF.

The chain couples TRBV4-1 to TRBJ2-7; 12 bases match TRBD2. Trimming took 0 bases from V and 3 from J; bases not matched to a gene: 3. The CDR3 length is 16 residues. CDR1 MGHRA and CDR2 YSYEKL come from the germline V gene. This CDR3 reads CASSQEGLAGLYEQYF. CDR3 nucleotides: TGCGCCAGCAGCCAAGAGGGACTAGCGGGCCTCTACGAGCAGTACTTC.

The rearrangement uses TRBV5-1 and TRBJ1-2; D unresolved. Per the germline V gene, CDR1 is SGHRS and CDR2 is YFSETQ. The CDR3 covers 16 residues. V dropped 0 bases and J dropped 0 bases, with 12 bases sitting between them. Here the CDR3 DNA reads TGCGCCAGCAGCTTGGCGATTCGGGGTTCTAACTATGGCTACACCTTC. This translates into CASSLAIRGSNYGYTF.

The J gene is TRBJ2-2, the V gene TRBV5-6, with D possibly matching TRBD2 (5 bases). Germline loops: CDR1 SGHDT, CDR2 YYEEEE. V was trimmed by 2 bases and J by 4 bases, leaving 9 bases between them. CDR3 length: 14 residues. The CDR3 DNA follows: TGTGCCAGCAGCTTCGGCCGGGGCACCGGGGAGCTGTTTTTT. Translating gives CASSFGRGTGELFF.

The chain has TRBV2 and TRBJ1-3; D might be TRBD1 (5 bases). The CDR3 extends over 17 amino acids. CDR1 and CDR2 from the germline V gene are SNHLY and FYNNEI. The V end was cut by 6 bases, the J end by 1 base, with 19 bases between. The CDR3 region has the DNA TGTGCCAGCAGGGAAACCCTGGGGGGGGGATCTGGAAACACCATATATTTT. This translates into CASRETLGGGSGNTIYF.

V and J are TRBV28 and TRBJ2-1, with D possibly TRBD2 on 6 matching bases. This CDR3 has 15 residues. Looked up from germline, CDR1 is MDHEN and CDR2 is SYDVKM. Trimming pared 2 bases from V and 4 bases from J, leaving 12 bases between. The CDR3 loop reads CASSLQIGSYNEQFF. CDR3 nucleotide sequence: TGTGCCAGCAGTTTACAGATCGGGAGTTACAATGAGCAGTTCTTC.

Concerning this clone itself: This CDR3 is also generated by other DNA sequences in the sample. The CDR3 sequence is CASSSYGTGGSGGYTF. CDR3 DNA: TGTGCCAGCAGTTCATACGGGACAGGGGGCTCCGGTGGTTACACCTTC. The V and J genes are TRBV6-5 and TRBJ1-2; the match to TRBD1 covers 12 bases. CDR3 length equals 16 residues. The V and J ends lost 4 bases and 11 bases, in that order; junction bases with no gene match: 14. Germline V CDR1 and CDR2: MNHEY, SVGAGI.

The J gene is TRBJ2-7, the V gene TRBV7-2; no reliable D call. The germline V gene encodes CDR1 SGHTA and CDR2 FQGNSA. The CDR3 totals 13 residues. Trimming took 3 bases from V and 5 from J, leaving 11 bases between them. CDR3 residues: CASSFRQWNEQYF. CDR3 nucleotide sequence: TGTGCCAGCAGCTTCCGACAATGGAACGAGCAGTACTTC.

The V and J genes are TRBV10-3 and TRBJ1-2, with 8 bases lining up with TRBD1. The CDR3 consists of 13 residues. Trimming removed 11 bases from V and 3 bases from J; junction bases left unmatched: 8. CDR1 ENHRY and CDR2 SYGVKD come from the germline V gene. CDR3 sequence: CASSGQVDYGYTF. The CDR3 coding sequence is TGTGCCTCTTCGGGACAGGTAGACTATGGCTACACCTTC.

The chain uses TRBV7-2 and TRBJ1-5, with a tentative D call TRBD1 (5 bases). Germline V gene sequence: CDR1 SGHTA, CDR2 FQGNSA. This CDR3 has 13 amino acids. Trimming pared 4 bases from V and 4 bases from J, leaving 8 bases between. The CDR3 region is CASSYDSNQPQHF. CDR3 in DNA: TGTGCCAGCAGCTACGACAGTAATCAGCCCCAGCATTTT.

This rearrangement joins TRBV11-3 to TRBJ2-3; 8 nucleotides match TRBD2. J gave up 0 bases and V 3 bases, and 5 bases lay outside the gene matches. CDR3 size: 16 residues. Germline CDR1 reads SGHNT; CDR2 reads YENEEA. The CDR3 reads CASSLGSGGSTDTQYF. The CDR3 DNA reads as TGTGCCAGCAGCTTGGGCAGCGGGGGTAGCACAGATACGCAGTATTTT.

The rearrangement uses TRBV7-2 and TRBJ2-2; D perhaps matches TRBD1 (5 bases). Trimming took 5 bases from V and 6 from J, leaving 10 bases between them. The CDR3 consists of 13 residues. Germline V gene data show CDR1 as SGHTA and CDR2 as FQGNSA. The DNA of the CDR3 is TGTGCCAGCAGCGCAGGGTACGCCGGGGAGCTGTTTTTT. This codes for CASSAGYAGELFF.

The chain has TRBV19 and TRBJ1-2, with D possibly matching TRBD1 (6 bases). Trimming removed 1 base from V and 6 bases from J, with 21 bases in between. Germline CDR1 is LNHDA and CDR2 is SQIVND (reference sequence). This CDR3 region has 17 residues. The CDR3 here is CASSIGLKRGRTDGYTF. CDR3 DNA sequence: TGTGCCAGTAGTATAGGGTTGAAGAGGGGGAGAACGGATGGCTACACCTTC.

CDR3 residues: CASTKEGAGGAFF. The CDR3, as DNA: TGTGCCAGCACCAAAGAGGGAGCCGGTGGAGCTTTCTTT. The rearrangement joins TRBV2 to TRBJ1-1; D unresolved. The V and J ends lost 7 bases and 10 bases respectively, with 19 bases between them. Per the germline V gene, CDR1 is SNHLY and CDR2 is FYNNEI. CDR3 size: 13 residues.

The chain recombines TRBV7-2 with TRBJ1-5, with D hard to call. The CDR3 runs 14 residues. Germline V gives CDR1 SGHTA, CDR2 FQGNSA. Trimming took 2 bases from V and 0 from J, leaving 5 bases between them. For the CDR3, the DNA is TGTGCCAGCAGCTTATTAAATAGCAATCAGCCCCAGCATTTT. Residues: CASSLLNSNQPQHF.

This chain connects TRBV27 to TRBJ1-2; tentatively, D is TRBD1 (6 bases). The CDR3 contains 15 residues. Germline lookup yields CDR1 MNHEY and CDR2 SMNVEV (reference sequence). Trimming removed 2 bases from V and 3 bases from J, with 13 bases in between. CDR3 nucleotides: TGTGCCAGCAGTTTAAATGGACAGCCTTACTATGGCTACACCTTC. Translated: CASSLNGQPYYGYTF.

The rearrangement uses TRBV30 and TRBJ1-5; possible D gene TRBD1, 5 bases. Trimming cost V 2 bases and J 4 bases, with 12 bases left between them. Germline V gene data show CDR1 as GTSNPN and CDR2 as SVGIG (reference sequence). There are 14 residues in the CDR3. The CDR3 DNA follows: TGTGCCTGGAGTCCGACGACAGTTAATCAGCCCCAGCATTTT. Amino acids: CAWSPTTVNQPQHF.

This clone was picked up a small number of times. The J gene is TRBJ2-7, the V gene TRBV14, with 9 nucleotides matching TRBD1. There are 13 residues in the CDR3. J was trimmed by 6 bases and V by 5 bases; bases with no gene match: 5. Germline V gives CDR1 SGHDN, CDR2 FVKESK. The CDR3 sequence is CASSSMDRGEQYF. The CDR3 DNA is TGTGCCAGCAGCTCCATGGACAGGGGCGAGCAGTACTTC. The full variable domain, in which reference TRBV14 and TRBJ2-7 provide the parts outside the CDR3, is EAGVTQFPSHSVIEKGQTVTLRCDPISGHDNLYWYRRVMGKEIKFLLHFVKESKQDESGMPNNRFLAERTGGTYSTLKVQPAELEDSGVYFCASSSMDRGEQYFGPGTRLTVT.